This T cell receptor (beta chain) came from a study of blood T cell repertoires in COVID-19. Study-level information: Both acute and convalescent COVID-19 samples were obtained from the United States, Italy and Spain. From T cells, B-cell-depleted T cells, or PBMCs came the material, which was cDNA or gDNA.

There are a few counts of this clone. Profiled with immunoSEQ multiplex PCR; TCRdb holds only in-frame clones, not every one. This sample carries 150,000 to 200,000 clones, about nine tenths of them seen once, and the ten largest clones take 0.7% to 0.9%. The CDR3 sequence is 16 residues long. V dropped 5 bases and J dropped 5; count of bases not matched to a gene: 5. Germline V lookup: CDR1 SGHTA, CDR2 FQGNSA. Participants were aged roughly 18 to 100 years from roughly 25 US areas. Cohort placement rested on clinical history that participants reported themselves. This clonotype was obtained from a woman in her late teens or twenties who had recovered from COVID-19. V and J are TRBV7-2 and TRBJ2-3, with 15 positions matching TRBD2. Input material: PBMCs or T cells enriched from blood (not recorded which). CDR3 sequence (DNA): TGTGCCAGCAGCCAGGGACTAGCGGGGGGAGGAGATACGCAGTATTTT. Its protein is CASSQGLAGGGDTQYF.